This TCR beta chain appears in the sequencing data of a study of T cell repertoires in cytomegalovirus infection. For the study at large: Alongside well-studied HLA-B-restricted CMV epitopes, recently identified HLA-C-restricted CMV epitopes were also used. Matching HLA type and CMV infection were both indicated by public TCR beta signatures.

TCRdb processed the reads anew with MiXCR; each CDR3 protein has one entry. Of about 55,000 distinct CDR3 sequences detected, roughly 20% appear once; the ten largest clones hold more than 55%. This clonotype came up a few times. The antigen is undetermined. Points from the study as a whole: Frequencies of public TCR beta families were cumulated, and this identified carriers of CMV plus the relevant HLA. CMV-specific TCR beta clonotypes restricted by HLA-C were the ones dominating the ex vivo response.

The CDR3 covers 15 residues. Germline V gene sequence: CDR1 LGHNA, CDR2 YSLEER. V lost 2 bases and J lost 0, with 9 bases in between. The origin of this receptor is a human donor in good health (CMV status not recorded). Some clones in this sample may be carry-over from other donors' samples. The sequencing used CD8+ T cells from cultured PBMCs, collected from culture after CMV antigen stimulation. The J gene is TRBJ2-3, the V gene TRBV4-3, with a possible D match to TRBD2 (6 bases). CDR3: CASSQYGTSTDTQYF. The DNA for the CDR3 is TGCGCCAGCAGCCAATATGGGACTAGCACAGATACGCAGTATTTT.